This T cell receptor (beta chain) was found in a study of post-analysis software for immune sequencing data. General study results and limits: Patients showed TRBV5-6, TRBV5-1 and TRBV20-1 among about five TRBV segments more frequent than in controls.

This CDR3 spans 15 amino acids. V was trimmed by 5 bases and J by 0 bases, leaving 14 bases between them. Germline V gene lookup returns CDR1 DFQATT and CDR2 SNEGSKA (reference sequence). Libraries were made from TCR beta cDNA, and they carried unique molecular identifiers. TCRdb reprocessed the PCR reads via MiXCR and lists one record per CDR3 protein. The table has fewer than 850,000 distinct CDR3 sequences, roughly 30% seen once. This clonotype was counted a few times. Its antigen is undetermined. The TCR sequence derives from a girl aged 10-17 years with multiple sclerosis. Sequencing was performed on blood. The V gene is TRBV20-1, the J gene TRBJ2-4; maybe TRBD1 (5 bases). The CDR3 spells CSAEQDNRAKNIQYF. The DNA for the CDR3 is TGCAGTGCTGAACAGGATAACAGAGCCAAAAACATTCAGTACTTC.